What follows are 20 T cell receptor beta chains derived from one specimen sequenced in a study of blood T cell repertoires in COVID-19. Libraries were prepared by immunoSEQ multiplex PCR; TCRdb keeps only in-frame clonotypes and omits some of them. The table lists 40,000 to 55,000 clones, 70% to 90% of them singletons, with 25% to 35% in the top ten. The specimen sequenced was peripheral blood. These TCRs come from a woman of 80 years or more with acute or convalescent COVID-19.

The gene calls are TRBV30 and TRBJ1-1; D remains unclear. The CDR3 loop spans 13 amino acids. The V end lost 7 bases, the J end lost 0 bases, and 12 bases lay between the germline ends. Per germline, CDR1 GTSNPN and CDR2 SVGIG (reference sequence). CDR3 sequence reads: CALLKQVNTEAFF. The CDR3 nucleotides read TGTGCCTTGCTGAAGCAGGTGAACACTGAAGCTTTCTTT.

This chain connects TRBV28 to TRBJ1-1; the match to TRBD1 covers 9 bases. The junction had 2 bases not matched to a gene; V was cut back by 2 bases and J by 1 base. Germline lookup yields CDR1 MDHEN and CDR2 SYDVKM. This CDR3 region has 15 residues. The CDR3 spells CASSLTGGANTEAFF. Here the CDR3 DNA reads TGTGCCAGCAGTTTAACAGGGGGCGCGAACACTGAAGCTTTCTTT.

CDR3 amino acids: CASSGSLETQYF. The CDR3, as DNA: TGTGCCAGCAGTGGTAGTCTAGAGACCCAGTACTTC. J is TRBJ2-5 and V is TRBV6-1; unclear D gene. Germline CDR1 and CDR2: MNHNS and SASEGT. V lost 4 bases, J lost 4 bases, and 7 bases lay in between. The CDR3 runs to 12 residues.

This chain links TRBV19 with TRBJ2-1; 12 positions match TRBD2. In germline, CDR1 is LNHDA, CDR2 SQIVND (reference sequence). The CDR3 is 13 residues long. Losses at the gene ends were 9 bases for V and 7 bases for J; bases not matched to a gene: 4. In DNA, the CDR3 is TGTGCCAGCGGACTAGCGGGAAGGAATGAGCAGTTCTTC. Protein product: CASGLAGRNEQFF.

The chain has TRBV21-1 and TRBJ2-1; TRBD2, as called in the table, went unchecked against the DNA. TRBV21-1 is listed as a pseudogene. The CDR3 is 13 amino acids. The CDR3 DNA sequence: TGTGCCAGCAGCAATTACTTCTACAATGAGCAGTTCTTC. Residues: CASSNYFYNEQFF.

The rearrangement uses TRBV5-1 and TRBJ2-3; weak D call: TRBD1 (7 bases). The CDR3 sequence is 18 residues long. Trimming cost V 0 bases and J 2 bases, with 19 bases left between them. The germline V gene encodes CDR1 SGHRS and CDR2 YFSETQ. CDR3 sequence: CASSLGQGGLLYTDTQYF. CDR3 sequence (DNA): TGCGCCAGCAGCTTGGGACAGGGAGGACTCTTATACACAGATACGCAGTATTTT.

The genes are TRBV19 and TRBJ1-1; weak D call: TRBD1 (6 bases). V lost 5 bases, J lost 4 bases, and 23 bases lay in between. Per germline, CDR1 LNHDA and CDR2 SQIVND (reference sequence). The CDR3 length is 17 residues. CDR3 in amino acids: CASSWRPGHSAGTEAFF. CDR3 sequence (DNA): TGTGCCAGTAGTTGGCGACCGGGACATTCGGCGGGCACTGAAGCTTTCTTT.

The V gene is TRBV5-1, the J gene TRBJ1-1; D is perhaps TRBD1 (6 bases). The V and J ends lost 3 bases and 8 bases respectively, with 14 bases between them. CDR3 size: 13 residues. Per the germline V gene, CDR1 is SGHRS and CDR2 is YFSETQ. The CDR3, as DNA: TGCGCCAGCAGCTCTGAAGGGGGGGCGGAAGCTTTCTTT. Its protein is CASSSEGGAEAFF. Variable domain in full (rest from reference TRBV5-1 and TRBJ1-1): KAGVTQTPRYLIKTRGQQVTLSCSPISGHRSVSWYQQTPGQGLQFLFEYFSETQRNKGNFPGRFSGRQFSNSRSEMNVSTLELGDSALYLCASSSEGGAEAFFGQGTRLTVV.

The J gene is TRBJ1-6, the V gene TRBV7-9; D is unclear. The CDR3 length is 12 residues. Trimming removed 3 bases at V and 6 bases at J, with 3 bases between. Germline V gene data show CDR1 as SEHNR and CDR2 as FQNEAQ (reference sequence). This CDR3 is CASSFVNSPLHF. As DNA, the CDR3 is TGTGCCAGCAGCTTCGTTAATTCACCCCTCCACTTT.

The rearrangement links TRBV19 to TRBJ1-4; TRBD1 matches at 7 bases. Per germline, CDR1 LNHDA and CDR2 SQIVND (reference sequence). J gave up 7 bases and V 1 base, and 6 bases lay outside the gene matches. This CDR3 region has 15 residues. As DNA, the CDR3 is TGTGCCAGTAGTATAGGGGGGACAGAGTCTGAAAAACTGTTTTTT. Encoded protein: CASSIGGTESEKLFF.

V gene TRBV6-5 combines with J gene TRBJ2-7; 7 nucleotides align to TRBD1. CDR3 length: 14 amino acids. With 8 bases clipped from V and 7 bases from J, the junction kept 14 bases outside the gene matches. Germline V gene sequence: CDR1 MNHEY, CDR2 SVGAGI. CDR3 bases: TGTGCCAGCGGGGCGGACAGGACCAGAGGGGAGCAGTACTTC. It specifies CASGADRTRGEQYF.

The V and J genes are TRBV7-2 and TRBJ1-1; D unresolved. The CDR3 length is 14 residues. Trimming shortened V by 0 bases and J by 4 bases, and 9 bases separated the two germline ends. The V gene's germline CDR1 is SGHTA and CDR2 FQGNSA. CDR3: CASSLAEVFTEAFF. CDR3 coding DNA: TGTGCCAGCAGCTTAGCGGAGGTGTTCACTGAAGCTTTCTTT.

For this clone: This sample also contains other DNA sequences that code for the same CDR3. This chain uses TRBV18 with TRBJ1-5; possibly TRBD1 for D (6 bases). The CDR3 runs 13 residues. The V end lost 6 bases, the J end lost 7 bases, and 13 bases lay between the germline ends. The germline CDR1 and CDR2 sequences are KGHSH and LQKENI. The CDR3 bases are TGTGCCAGCTCGCCAGCGAGGGGGCAGCCCCAGCATTTT. Its translation is CASSPARGQPQHF.

This chain uses TRBV14 with TRBJ2-6, with a weak D call TRBD1 (5 bases). The germline gives CDR1 SGHDN, CDR2 FVKESK. The CDR3 covers 16 residues. Deletions cut 1 base from V and 4 bases from J, with 11 bases between. The CDR3 loop is CASSQARGRGANVLTF. CDR3 sequence (DNA): TGTGCCAGCAGCCAAGCAAGGGGTCGGGGGGCCAACGTCCTGACTTTC.

The V gene is TRBV11-2, the J gene TRBJ2-7; D possibly corresponds to TRBD2 (5 bases). Trimming removed 5 bases from V and 3 bases from J, with 14 bases in between. The length of the CDR3 is 14 residues. Germline-derived CDR1 and CDR2 are SGHAT and FQNNGV. The DNA for the CDR3 is TGTGCCAGCAGCCCGGGGTTGGGTATCTACGAGCAGTACTTC. It yields the protein CASSPGLGIYEQYF. The variable domain in full, with the rest retrieved from reference TRBV11-2 and TRBJ2-7, is EAGVAQSPRYKIIEKRQSVAFWCNPISGHATLYWYQQILGQGPKLLIQFQNNGVVDDSQLPKDRFSAERLKGVDSTLKIQPAKLEDSAVYLCASSPGLGIYEQYFGPGTRLTVT.

This clone has a single count. The chain carries TRBV5-1 and TRBJ2-2, with a possible D match to TRBD2 (6 bases). Trimming removed 5 bases at V and 5 bases at J, with 19 bases between. Germline V gene sequence: CDR1 SGHRS, CDR2 YFSETQ. There are 16 residues in the CDR3. CDR3 sequence reads: CASSRSPLGGTGELFF. CDR3 DNA: TGCGCCAGCAGTCGATCTCCGTTGGGGGGTACCGGGGAGCTGTTTTTT.

The chain uses TRBV6-4 and TRBJ1-1; D possibly corresponds to TRBD1 (6 bases). The CDR3 sequence is 13 residues long. Trimming took 4 bases from V and 1 from J, leaving 7 bases between them. Per germline, CDR1 MRHNA and CDR2 SNTAGT. In DNA, the CDR3 is TGTGCCAGCAGTGGGACAGCGAACACTGAAGCTTTCTTT. Residues: CASSGTANTEAFF.

This clone has a count of ten or more. This chain connects TRBV28 to TRBJ2-1; TRBD1 might be the D (5 bases). With 7 bases removed from V and 4 bases from J, the gap between germline ends came to 11 bases. The CDR3 totals 13 residues. Germline V lookup: CDR1 MDHEN, CDR2 SYDVKM. DNA of the CDR3: TGTGCCAGCACTCTGTCAGGGTACAATGAGCAGTTCTTC. It translates to CASTLSGYNEQFF.

The chain recombines TRBV3-1 (or the pseudogene TRBV3-2) with TRBJ2-7; 11 bases agree with TRBD1. Germline CDR1 LGHDT, CDR2 YNNKEL (reference sequence). The CDR3 contains 16 residues. V lost 0 bases and J lost 2; bases outside the gene matches: 3. CDR3 nucleotide sequence: TGTGCCAGCAGCCAAGAACCGGGACAGGGGGCCTACGAGCAGTACTTC. The encoded protein is CASSQEPGQGAYEQYF.

The chain uses TRBV10-3 and TRBJ2-7; D gene unclear. Germline V CDR1 and CDR2: ENHRY, SYGVKD. The CDR3 length is 12 residues. V lost 2 bases to trimming and J lost 12 bases, with 14 bases between them. The CDR3 loop is CAISEIEQILYF. The CDR3 DNA reads as TGTGCCATCAGTGAGATCGAACAGATCCTGTACTTC.